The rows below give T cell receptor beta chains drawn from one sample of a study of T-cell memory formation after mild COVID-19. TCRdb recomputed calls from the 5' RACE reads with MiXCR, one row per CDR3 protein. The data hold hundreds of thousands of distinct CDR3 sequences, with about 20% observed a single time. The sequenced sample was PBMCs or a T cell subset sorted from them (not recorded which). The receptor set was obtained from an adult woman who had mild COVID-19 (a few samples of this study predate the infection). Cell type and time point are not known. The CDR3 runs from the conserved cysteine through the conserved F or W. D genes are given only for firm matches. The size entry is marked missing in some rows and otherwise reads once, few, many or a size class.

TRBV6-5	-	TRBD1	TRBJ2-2	TGTGCCACCCGGGACAGTAACACCGGGGAGCTGTTTTTT	CATRDSNTGELFF
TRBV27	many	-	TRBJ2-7	TGTGCCAGCAGTCAATTTGGGTCCTACGAGCAGTACTTC	CASSQFGSYEQYF
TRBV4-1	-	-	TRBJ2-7	TGCGCCAGCAGCAAACTCCAGGGGATACTCTACGAGCAGTACTTC	CASSKLQGILYEQYF
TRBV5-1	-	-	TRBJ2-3	TGCGCCAGCAGCTTGGGGCTGCTAACAGGGTGGGGTACAGATACGCAGTATTTT	CASSLGLLTGWGTDTQYF
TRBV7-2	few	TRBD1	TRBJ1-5	TGTGCCAGCAGCCCTGCGGGACAGGGTAGCAATCAGCCCCAGCATTTT	CASSPAGQGSNQPQHF
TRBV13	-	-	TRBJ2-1	TGTGCCAGCCTTGGAGGCTCAGACAGTTACAATGAGCAGTTCTTC	CASLGGSDSYNEQFF
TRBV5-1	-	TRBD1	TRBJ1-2	TGCGCCAGCAGCTTCCTACCGACAGGGGGCCAGGGCTACACCTTC	CASSFLPTGGQGYTF
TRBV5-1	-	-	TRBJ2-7	TGCGCCAGCAGCTTGGCCCGGGAATCCTACGAGCAGTACTTC	CASSLARESYEQYF
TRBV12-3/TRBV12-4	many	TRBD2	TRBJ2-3	TGTGCCAGCAAGGTGGGACTATCCACAGATACGCAGTATTTT	CASKVGLSTDTQYF
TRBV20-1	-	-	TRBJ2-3	TGCAGTGCTCTAATCCGGGGCCACACAGATACGCAGTATTTT	CSALIRGHTDTQYF
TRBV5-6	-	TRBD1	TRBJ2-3	TGTGCCAGCACCCAGACAGGGGGGACAGATACGCAGTATTTT	CASTQTGGTDTQYF
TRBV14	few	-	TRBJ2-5	TGTGCCAGCAGCCGGCAAAGAACAGACGGAGAGACCCAGTACTTC	CASSRQRTDGETQYF
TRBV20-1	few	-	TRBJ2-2	TGCAGTGCTAGAGTTGGGCCCGGGGAGCTGTTTTTT	CSARVGPGELFF
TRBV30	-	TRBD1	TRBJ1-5	TGTGCCTGGAGTGCGGGACAGGGGAAAATCTCTAGCAATCAGCCCCAGCATTTT	CAWSAGQGKISSNQPQHF
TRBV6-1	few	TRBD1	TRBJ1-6	TGTGCCAGCGGGGACAGGGCCGACTCCTATAATTCACCCCTCCACTTT	CASGDRADSYNSPLHF
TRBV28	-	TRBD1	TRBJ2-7	TGTGCCAGCTCACAGGGGCCGACATACGAGCAGTACTTC	CASSQGPTYEQYF
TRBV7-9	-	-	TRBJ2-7	TGTGCCAGCAGCCTCATCGGGGGCGAACTATACGAGCAGTACTTC	CASSLIGGELYEQYF
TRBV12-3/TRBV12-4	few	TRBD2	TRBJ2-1	TGTGCCAGCAGCCCCGGGACTAGCGGGGCAGGTGAGCAGTTCTTC	CASSPGTSGAGEQFF
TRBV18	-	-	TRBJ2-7	TGTGCCAGCTCAGTGACCCCTTCCTACGAGCAGTACTTC	CASSVTPSYEQYF
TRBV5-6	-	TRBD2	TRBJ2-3	TGTGCCAGCAGCTCACAACTAGCGGGGTCGATAGATACGCAGTATTTT	CASSSQLAGSIDTQYF
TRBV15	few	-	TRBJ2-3	TGTGCCACCAGCAGGGACGGGGTTTACACAGATACGCAGTATTTT	CATSRDGVYTDTQYF
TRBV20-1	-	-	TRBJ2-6	TGCAGTGCTAGAGCTGGGGCCAACGTCCTGACTTTC	CSARAGANVLTF
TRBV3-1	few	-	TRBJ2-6	TGTGCCAGCAGTCGGACCGGCTCTGGGGCCAACGTCCTGACTTTC	CASSRTGSGANVLTF
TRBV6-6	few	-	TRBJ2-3	TGTGCCAGCAGTTACGCGGCGGATACGCAGTATTTT	CASSYAADTQYF
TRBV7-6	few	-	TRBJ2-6	TGTGCCAGCAGCTACGGGTCTACTGGGGCCAACGTCCTGACTTTC	CASSYGSTGANVLTF
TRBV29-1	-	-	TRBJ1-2	TGCAGCGTTGAATGGAGTACACCCTCGTTAATGGGCTACACCTTC	CSVEWSTPSLMGYTF
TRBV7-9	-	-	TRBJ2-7	TGTGCCAGCAGCCCCCAGACAGTCTACGAGCAGTACTTC	CASSPQTVYEQYF
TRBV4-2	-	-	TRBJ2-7	TGTGCCAGCAGCCAGGTAGGAGCTCCGGCCGAGCAGTACTTC	CASSQVGAPAEQYF
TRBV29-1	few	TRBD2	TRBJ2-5	TGCAGCGTTGACCTAGCGGTGTGGGAGACCCAGTACTTC	CSVDLAVWETQYF
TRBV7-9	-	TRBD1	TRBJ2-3	TGTGCCAGCAGCTTAGGAACAGGGGGGAGCACAGATACGCAGTATTTT	CASSLGTGGSTDTQYF
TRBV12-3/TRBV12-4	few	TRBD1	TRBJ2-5	TGTGCCAGCAAAGATTACAGGGGGCTCCAAGAGACCCAGTACTTC	CASKDYRGLQETQYF
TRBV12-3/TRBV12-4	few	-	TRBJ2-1	TGTGCCAGCAGTTCAGACTATCCCTCCTACAATGAGCAGTTCTTC	CASSSDYPSYNEQFF
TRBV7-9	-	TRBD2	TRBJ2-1	TGTGCCAGCAGCTTAGGCCCTGGGACTAGCGGGGCCACGTTGGATGAGCAGTTCTTC	CASSLGPGTSGATLDEQFF
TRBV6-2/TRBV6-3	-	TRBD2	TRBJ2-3	TGTGCCAGCAGTTCGCCCGGGACTAGCGAATATACGCAGTATTTT	CASSSPGTSEYTQYF
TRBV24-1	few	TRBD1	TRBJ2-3	TGTGCCACCAGTGAGTCCGGGACAGGGAGCACAGATACGCAGTATTTT	CATSESGTGSTDTQYF
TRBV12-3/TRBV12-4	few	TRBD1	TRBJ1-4	TGTGCCACCTCCGGGACAGGGAGTGAAAAACTGTTTTTT	CATSGTGSEKLFF
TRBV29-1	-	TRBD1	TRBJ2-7	TGCAGCGTTGACCTGACAGGGGGCGGCGAGCAGTACTTC	CSVDLTGGGEQYF
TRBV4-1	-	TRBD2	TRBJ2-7	TGCGCCAGCAGCCATTTGGGAAGCGGGAGTTCCTCCTACGAGCAGTACTTC	CASSHLGSGSSSYEQYF
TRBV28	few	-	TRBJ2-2	TGTGCCAGCACCCCCCCGGGTGGCGGGGAGCTGTTTTTT	CASTPPGGGELFF
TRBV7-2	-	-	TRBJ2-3	TGTGCCAGCAGCGGAGGGGGTCTCACAGATACGCAGTATTTT	CASSGGGLTDTQYF
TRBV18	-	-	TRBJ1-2	TGTGCCAGCTCACCCGGCGGAGGCTATGGCTACACCTTC	CASSPGGGYGYTF
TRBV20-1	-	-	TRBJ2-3	TGCAGTGCGGCTAGGGGTGCCGCCGATACGCAGTATTTT	CSAARGAADTQYF
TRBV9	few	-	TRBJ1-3	TGTGCCAGCAGCTCGCGGGCTTCAAACACCATATATTTT	CASSSRASNTIYF